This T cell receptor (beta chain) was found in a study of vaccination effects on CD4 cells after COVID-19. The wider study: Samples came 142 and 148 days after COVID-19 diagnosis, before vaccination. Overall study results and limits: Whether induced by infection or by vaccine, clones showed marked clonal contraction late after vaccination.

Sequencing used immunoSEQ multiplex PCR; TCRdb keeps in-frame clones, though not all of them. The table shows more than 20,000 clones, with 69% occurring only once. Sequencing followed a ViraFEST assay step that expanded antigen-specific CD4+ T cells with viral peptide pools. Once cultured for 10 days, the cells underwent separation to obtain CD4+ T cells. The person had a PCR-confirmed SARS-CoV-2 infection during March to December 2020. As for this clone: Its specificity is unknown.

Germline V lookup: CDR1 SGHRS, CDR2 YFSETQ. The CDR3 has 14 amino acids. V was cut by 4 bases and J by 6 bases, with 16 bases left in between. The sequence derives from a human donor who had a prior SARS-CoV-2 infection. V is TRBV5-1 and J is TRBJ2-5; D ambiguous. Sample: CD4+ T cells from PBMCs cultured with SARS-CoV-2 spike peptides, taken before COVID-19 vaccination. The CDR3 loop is CASSQPRSQQTQYF. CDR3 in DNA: TGCGCCAGCAGCCAGCCCCGGTCACAACAGACCCAGTACTTC.